These 30 T cell receptor beta chains were all obtained from the same sample, sequenced in a study of cytomegalovirus exposure and HLA in healthy donors. 60 Vbeta and 13 Jbeta primers were used in PCR. Clones were read by immunoSEQ multiplex PCR, and TCRdb kept only the in-frame ones, dropping some. The table shows roughly 130,000 clones, with more than 80% occurring only once. The source material was PBMCs. The receptors come from a woman aged 40 to 50 in good health and CMV-seropositive.

The chain carries TRBV19 and TRBJ2-1; the D gene is possibly TRBD2 (6 bases). The CDR3 length is 13 residues. Germline lookup yields CDR1 LNHDA and CDR2 SQIVND (reference sequence). The germline V and J ends were trimmed by 5 bases and 5 bases, with 10 bases remaining between them. The CDR3 nucleotides read TGTGCCAGTAGTCTCGGAGGGGACAATGAGCAGTTCTTC. It encodes CASSLGGDNEQFF.

The chain combines TRBV7-8 with TRBJ2-3; TRBD2 matches at 8 bases. The CDR3 spans 17 residues. The V and J ends lost 4 bases and 4 bases, in that order; junction bases with no gene match: 13. CDR1 and CDR2 (germline): SGHVS, FQNEAQ. This CDR3 reads CASSSSVLAGHPDTQYF. CDR3 coding DNA: TGTGCCAGCAGCTCTTCGGTGTTAGCGGGACATCCAGATACGCAGTATTTT.

This sequence joins TRBV15 and TRBJ1-2, with 7 positions matching TRBD1. The CDR3 covers 12 residues. V lost 1 base, J lost 8 bases, and 1 base stayed unmatched. Per germline, CDR1 LNHNV and CDR2 YYDKDF (reference sequence). This chain's CDR3 is CATSRGGGGYTF. The CDR3 bases are TGTGCCACCAGCAGAGGAGGGGGCGGCTACACCTTC.

V and J are TRBV27 and TRBJ1-1; 7 positions agree with TRBD1. Germline V CDR1 and CDR2: MNHEY, SMNVEV (reference sequence). Trimming cost V 0 bases and J 5 bases; bases outside gene matches: 9. The CDR3 is 16 residues long. The DNA of the CDR3 is TGTGCCAGCAGTTTATCTGCGGACAGGATGGGAACTGAAGCTTTCTTT. The encoded protein is CASSLSADRMGTEAFF.

The genes are TRBV18 and TRBJ2-2; D unresolved. The CDR3 length is 16 residues. Trimming cost V 3 bases and J 3 bases, with 14 bases left between them. CDR1 and CDR2 (germline): KGHSH, LQKENI. The CDR3 nucleotides are TGTGCCAGCTCACCGGCCTCTAGGTCATACACCGGGGAGCTGTTTTTT. Residues: CASSPASRSYTGELFF.

CDR3: CASSNRQGQNYEQYF. The CDR3 DNA reads TGTGCCAGCAGTAACCGACAGGGGCAGAACTACGAGCAGTACTTC. The chain uses TRBV6-6 and TRBJ2-7; 8 nucleotides align to TRBD1. CDR1 and CDR2 (germline): MNHNY, SVGAGI (reference sequence). V was clipped by 5 bases and J by 3 bases; unmatched bases: 9. The CDR3 has 15 residues.

V gene TRBV6-5 combines with J gene TRBJ2-3; TRBD2 might be the D (5 bases). This CDR3 is 15 amino acids long. V gave up 5 bases and J gave up 5 bases, with 17 bases separating them. Germline CDR1 reads MNHEY; CDR2 reads SVGAGI. The CDR3 region is CASSNSVGRVDTQYF. The DNA for the CDR3 is TGTGCCAGCAGTAATTCGGTTGGGCGGGTAGATACGCAGTATTTT.

The chain employs TRBV5-5 and TRBJ2-1; 9 nucleotides match TRBD2. Trimming removed 4 bases from V and 8 bases from J; junction bases left unmatched: 13. Germline CDR1 is SGHKS and CDR2 is YYEKEE (reference sequence). The CDR3 runs 16 residues. The CDR3: CASSGGGGASSYEQFF. For the CDR3, the DNA is TGTGCCAGCAGCGGCGGCGGGGGGGCCTCTTCCTATGAGCAGTTCTTC.

The V and J genes are TRBV28 and TRBJ1-1; 7 bases line up with TRBD1. Germline CDR1 MDHEN, CDR2 SYDVKM. Germline trimming cut 1 base from V and 0 bases from J; bases unmatched to any gene: 2. The CDR3 consists of 15 residues. The CDR3: CASSLSQGVNTEAFF. Here the CDR3 DNA reads TGTGCCAGCAGTTTATCCCAGGGGGTGAACACTGAAGCTTTCTTT.

The chain combines TRBV5-1 with TRBJ2-3; TRBD1 matches 8 bases. There are 14 residues in the CDR3. Germline V gene data show CDR1 as SGHRS and CDR2 as YFSETQ. Germline trimming cut 1 base from V and 7 bases from J; bases unmatched to any gene: 5. CDR3 sequence: CASSLSGGSNTQYF. As DNA, the CDR3 is TGCGCCAGCAGCTTGTCAGGGGGCTCGAATACGCAGTATTTT. Supplemented by reference TRBV5-1 and TRBJ2-3, the full variable domain reads KAGVTQTPRYLIKTRGQQVTLSCSPISGHRSVSWYQQTPGQGLQFLFEYFSETQRNKGNFPGRFSGRQFSNSRSEMNVSTLELGDSALYLCASSLSGGSNTQYFGPGTRLTVL.

The chain has TRBV5-6 and TRBJ2-1; 7 positions agree with TRBD2. The length of the CDR3 is 17 residues. V was clipped by 0 bases and J by 5 bases; unmatched bases: 11. In germline, CDR1 is SGHDT, CDR2 YYEEEE. This CDR3 is CASSLAMGLAENNEQFF. CDR3 nucleotides: TGTGCCAGCAGCTTGGCTATGGGGCTAGCGGAGAACAATGAGCAGTTCTTC.

The CDR3 reads CASSGQQGARTEAFF. The CDR3 coding sequence is TGCGCCAGCAGCGGTCAACAGGGGGCTCGAACTGAAGCTTTCTTT. V and J are TRBV5-1 and TRBJ1-1; 9 bases align to TRBD1. Germline V CDR1 and CDR2: SGHRS, YFSETQ. V was clipped by 4 bases and J by 5 bases; unmatched bases: 9. CDR3 length: 15 residues.

The rearrangement joins TRBV7-2 to TRBJ2-1; 8 bases are a match to TRBD1. The CDR3 loop spans 15 amino acids. The germline V gene has CDR1 SGHTA and CDR2 FQGNSA. The trim removed 1 base at V and 7 bases at J, leaving 6 bases unmatched. The CDR3, as DNA: TGTGCCAGCAGCTTAGGAGCAGGGGGCTTTAATGAGCAGTTCTTC. Protein sequence: CASSLGAGGFNEQFF.

The chain couples TRBV9 to TRBJ2-7; D unresolved. The length of the CDR3 is 14 residues. Trimming cost V 4 bases and J 3 bases, with 14 bases left between them. CDR1 SGDLS and CDR2 YYNGEE come from the germline V gene. The CDR3 loop reads CASSPHPEDYEQYF. The DNA for the CDR3 is TGTGCCAGCAGCCCACACCCAGAAGACTACGAGCAGTACTTC.

This clone was found a few times. The rearrangement links TRBV12-5 to TRBJ2-7, with 8 nucleotides matching TRBD1. CDR1 LGHNT and CDR2 FRNRAP come from the germline V gene. This CDR3 has 12 amino acids. J gave up 9 bases and V 5 bases, and 6 bases lay outside the gene matches. CDR3 protein: CASGAGGSVQYF. CDR3 DNA: TGTGCTAGTGGTGCAGGGGGCTCTGTGCAGTACTTC.

The chain couples TRBV5-1 to TRBJ2-5; D call uncertain. The CDR3 totals 13 residues. V lost 0 bases to trimming and J lost 2 bases, with 5 bases between them. Germline lookup yields CDR1 SGHRS and CDR2 YFSETQ. CDR3 sequence: CASSLALQETQYF. CDR3 sequence (DNA): TGCGCCAGCAGCTTGGCCCTACAAGAGACCCAGTACTTC.

The chain combines TRBV5-1 with TRBJ1-6; tentatively, D is TRBD1 (6 bases). Trimming took 6 bases from V and 5 from J, leaving 9 bases between them. The CDR3 sequence is 13 residues long. Germline values: CDR1 SGHRS, CDR2 YFSETQ. The CDR3 DNA reads TGCGCCAGCACGACAGGCGATAATTCACCCCTCCACTTT. This translates into CASTTGDNSPLHF.

With respect to this clone: Other DNA sequences within the sample encode an identical CDR3. The V gene is TRBV9, the J gene TRBJ1-4; 8 bases are a match to TRBD1. CDR3 length: 17 residues. Germline CDR1 and CDR2: SGDLS and YYNGEE. J was trimmed by 5 bases and V by 0 bases; bases with no gene match: 9. The CDR3 loop is CASSVGLGTGENEKLFF. The CDR3 nucleotides read TGTGCCAGCAGCGTAGGTCTAGGGACAGGAGAAAATGAAAAACTGTTTTTT.

This clone was seen once. The chain is built from TRBV19 and TRBJ2-7; 8 bases match TRBD2. This CDR3 has 19 residues. The J segment lost 4 bases and the V segment lost 2 bases, leaving 19 bases of the junction unmatched. CDR1 and CDR2 from the germline V gene are LNHDA and SQIVND (reference sequence). CDR3 in DNA: TGTGCCAGTAGTATATCCGACCGGGAGCGAGCGGGAGTGTCGTACGAGCAGTACTTC. Its translation is CASSISDRERAGVSYEQYF.

This clone is a singleton in its sample. The chain joins TRBV18 to TRBJ1-2; 8 bases fit TRBD1. Trimming took 5 bases from V and 4 from J; bases not matched to a gene: 12. The CDR3 runs to 16 residues. The germline V gene encodes CDR1 KGHSH and CDR2 LQKENI. CDR3 bases: TGTGCCAGCTCATCCACCACAACCACAGGGGGCTATGGCTACACCTTC. This gives the protein CASSSTTTTGGYGYTF.

The chain carries TRBV9 and TRBJ2-5; 12 bases are a match to TRBD2. The CDR3 spans 16 residues. Per the germline V gene, CDR1 is SGDLS and CDR2 is YYNGEE. The V gene end was trimmed by 3 bases and the J gene end by 5 bases; junction bases not matched to a gene: 8. For the CDR3, the DNA is TGTGCCAGCAGCGAGATGTCTAGCGGGGGGGCGGAGACCCAGTACTTC. Translation gives CASSEMSSGGAETQYF.

The CDR3 DNA sequence: TGTGCCAGCAGTTTATTCGGGGGGGCGCGAGGCTACACCTTC. Its translation is CASSLFGGARGYTF. The chain recombines TRBV27 with TRBJ1-2; D may be TRBD1 (6 bases). CDR3 length equals 14 residues. Trimming removed 1 base from V and 8 bases from J, with 14 bases in between. Germline V lookup: CDR1 MNHEY, CDR2 SMNVEV (reference sequence).

The V and J genes are TRBV14 and TRBJ2-3; 7 bases are shared with TRBD1. CDR1 and CDR2 (germline): SGHDN, FVKESK. The trim removed 4 bases at V and 9 bases at J, leaving 7 bases unmatched. The CDR3 is 13 amino acids. The CDR3 is CASSRQGFGTQYF. CDR3 DNA sequence: TGTGCCAGCAGCCGACAGGGTTTTGGAACGCAGTATTTT.

The chain has TRBV19 and TRBJ2-2; the D gene is possibly TRBD2 (6 bases). Trimming took 7 bases from V and 7 from J, leaving 19 bases between them. Germline V gene lookup returns CDR1 LNHDA and CDR2 SQIVND (reference sequence). The CDR3 runs to 15 residues. CDR3 nucleotides: TGTGCCAGTACCCACTGGAGGGGAGGAGGCGGGGAGCTGTTTTTT. Translating gives CASTHWRGGGGELFF.

The rearrangement uses TRBV6-1 and TRBJ1-5, with TRBD1 identical over 9 bases. The CDR3 runs 16 residues. In germline, CDR1 is MNHNS, CDR2 SASEGT. With V trimmed by 1 base and J by 2 bases, 3 bases remained unmatched. The CDR3: CASSEGRTGGNQPQHF. CDR3 nucleotide sequence: TGTGCCAGCAGTGAAGGAAGGACAGGGGGCAATCAGCCCCAGCATTTT.

This clone appeared a few times. V gene TRBV18 combines with J gene TRBJ1-1; D not certain. CDR1 is KGHSH, CDR2 LQKENI, per germline. V was pared by 3 bases and J by 0 bases, with 5 bases between. This CDR3 region has 13 residues. CDR3 sequence (DNA): TGTGCCAGCTCACCGGGAGTGAACACTGAAGCTTTCTTT. Protein product: CASSPGVNTEAFF. Full variable domain (remainder filled in from reference TRBV18 and TRBJ1-1): NAGVMQNPRHLVRRRGQEARLRCSPMKGHSHVYWYRQLPEEGLKFMVYLQKENIIDESGMPKERFSAEFPKEGPSILRIQQVVRGDSAAYFCASSPGVNTEAFFGQGTRLTVV.

The V and J genes are TRBV5-4 and TRBJ2-6, with a tentative D call TRBD1 (6 bases). CDR3 length: 17 residues. Germline V lookup: CDR1 SGHNT, CDR2 YYREEE (reference sequence). The V end was cut by 4 bases, the J end by 0 bases, with 14 bases between. CDR3 sequence: CASSKQGYSSGANVLTF. The CDR3 region has the DNA TGTGCCAGCAGCAAACAGGGATATAGCTCTGGGGCCAACGTCCTGACTTTC.

Notes on this clone: At one end, the junction sequence differs from germline, possibly due to a read error. The chain combines TRBV7-9 with TRBJ2-7; D unclear. CDR3 length: 12 amino acids. Germline V gene sequence: CDR1 SEHNR, CDR2 FQNEAQ (reference sequence). CDR3 loop: CSSSLISNEQYF. CDR3 bases: TGTTCCAGCAGCTTAATTTCCAACGAGCAGTACTTC.

The chain employs TRBV5-4 and TRBJ2-7, with TRBD2 matching over 10 bases. CDR3 length: 14 amino acids. Losses at the gene ends were 0 bases for V and 4 bases for J; bases not matched to a gene: 1. Germline V gives CDR1 SGHNT, CDR2 YYREEE (reference sequence). CDR3 in DNA: TGTGCCAGCAGCTTGGGGACTAGCGGATACGAGCAGTACTTC. This codes for CASSLGTSGYEQYF.

This sequence joins TRBV28 and TRBJ2-1, with D hard to call. Trimming took 2 bases from V and 12 from J, leaving 14 bases between them. This CDR3 comprises 13 residues. Germline V lookup: CDR1 MDHEN, CDR2 SYDVKM. This CDR3 reads CASSLPQSVRQFF. CDR3 bases: TGTGCCAGCAGTTTACCCCAGAGCGTCCGGCAGTTCTTC.